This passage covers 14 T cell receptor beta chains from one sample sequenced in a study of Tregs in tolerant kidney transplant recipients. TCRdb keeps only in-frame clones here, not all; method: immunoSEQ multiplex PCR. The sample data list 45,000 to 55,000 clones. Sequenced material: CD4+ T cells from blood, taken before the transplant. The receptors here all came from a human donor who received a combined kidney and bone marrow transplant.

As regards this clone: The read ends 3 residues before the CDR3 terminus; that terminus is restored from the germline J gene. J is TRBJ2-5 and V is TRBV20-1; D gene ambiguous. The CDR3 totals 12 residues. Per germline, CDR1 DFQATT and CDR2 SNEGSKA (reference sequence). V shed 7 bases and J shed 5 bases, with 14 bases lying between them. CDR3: CSVPSPSETQYF. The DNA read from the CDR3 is TGCAGTGTGCCGAGCCCCTCGGAGACC.

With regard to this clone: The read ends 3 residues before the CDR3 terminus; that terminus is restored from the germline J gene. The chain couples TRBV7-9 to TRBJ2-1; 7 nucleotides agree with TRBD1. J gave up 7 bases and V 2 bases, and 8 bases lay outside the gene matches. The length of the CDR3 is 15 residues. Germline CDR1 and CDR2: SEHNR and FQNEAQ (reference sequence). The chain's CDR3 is CASSLRQGGFNEQFF. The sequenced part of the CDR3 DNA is TGTGCCAGCAGCTTAAGACAGGGCGGTTTTAATGAG.

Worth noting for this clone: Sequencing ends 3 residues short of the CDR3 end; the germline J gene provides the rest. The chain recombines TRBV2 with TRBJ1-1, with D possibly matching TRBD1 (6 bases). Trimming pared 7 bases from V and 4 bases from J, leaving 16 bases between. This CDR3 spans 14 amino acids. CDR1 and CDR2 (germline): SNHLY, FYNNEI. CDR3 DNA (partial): TGTGCCAGCAAACAGAGACAGGATCGCACTGAA. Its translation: CASKQRQDRTE. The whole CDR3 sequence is CASKQRQDRTEAFF.

CDR3 loop: CASSPGLAGVEQYF. The sequenced part of the CDR3 DNA is TGTGCCAGCTCACCCGGACTAGCGGGAGTCGAG. The chain recombines TRBV18 with TRBJ2-7; 13 bases are shared with TRBD2. The read terminates 3 residues ahead of where the CDR3 ends, so the germline J gene completes it. V trimming: 3 bases; J trimming: 6 bases; junction bases outside the gene matches: 2. Germline CDR1 and CDR2: KGHSH and LQKENI. The CDR3 sequence is 14 residues long.

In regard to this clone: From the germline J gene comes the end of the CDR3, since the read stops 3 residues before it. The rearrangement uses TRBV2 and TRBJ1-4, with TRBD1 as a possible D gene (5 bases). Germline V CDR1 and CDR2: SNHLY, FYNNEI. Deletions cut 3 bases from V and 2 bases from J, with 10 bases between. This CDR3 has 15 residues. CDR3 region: CASSDGRVTNEKLFF. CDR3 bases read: TGTGCCAGCAGTGATGGCAGGGTGACTAATGAAAAA.

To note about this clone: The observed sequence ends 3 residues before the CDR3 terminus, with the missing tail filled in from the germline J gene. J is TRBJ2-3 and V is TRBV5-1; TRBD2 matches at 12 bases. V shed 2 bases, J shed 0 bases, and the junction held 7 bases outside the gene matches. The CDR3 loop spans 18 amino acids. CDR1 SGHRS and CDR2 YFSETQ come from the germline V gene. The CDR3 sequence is CASSLGLAGSPSTDTQYF. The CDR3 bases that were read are TGCGCCAGCAGCTTAGGACTAGCGGGATCGCCTAGCACAGATACG.

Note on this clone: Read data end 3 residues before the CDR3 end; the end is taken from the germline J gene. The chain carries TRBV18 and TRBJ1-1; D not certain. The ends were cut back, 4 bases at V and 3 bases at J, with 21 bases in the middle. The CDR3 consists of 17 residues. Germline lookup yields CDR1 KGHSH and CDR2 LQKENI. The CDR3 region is CASSLTSRQKLDTEAFF. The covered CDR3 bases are TGTGCCAGCTCACTTACCTCCCGACAAAAACTTGACACTGAA.

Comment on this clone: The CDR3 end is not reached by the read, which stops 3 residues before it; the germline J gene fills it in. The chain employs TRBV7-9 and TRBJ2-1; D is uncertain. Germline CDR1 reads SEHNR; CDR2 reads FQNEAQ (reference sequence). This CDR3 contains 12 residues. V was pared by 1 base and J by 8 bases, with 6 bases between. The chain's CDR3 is CASSLEGYEQFF. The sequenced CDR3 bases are TGTGCCAGCAGCTTAGAGGGCTATGAG.

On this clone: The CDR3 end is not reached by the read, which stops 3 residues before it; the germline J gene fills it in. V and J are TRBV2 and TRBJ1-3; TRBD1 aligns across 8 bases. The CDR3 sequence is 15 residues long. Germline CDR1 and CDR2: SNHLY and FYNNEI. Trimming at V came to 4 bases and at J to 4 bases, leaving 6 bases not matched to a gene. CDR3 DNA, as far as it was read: TGTGCCAGCAGTGGGGGAGGGACAGGAGGAAACACC. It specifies CASSGGGTGGNT. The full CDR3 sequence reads CASSGGGTGGNTIYF. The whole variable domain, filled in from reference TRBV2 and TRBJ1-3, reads EPEVTQTPSHQVTQMGQEVILRCVPISNHLYFYWYRQILGQKVEFLVSFYNNEISEKSEIFDDQFSVERPDGSNFTLKIRSTKLEDSAMYFCASSGGGTGGNTIYFGEGSWLTVV.

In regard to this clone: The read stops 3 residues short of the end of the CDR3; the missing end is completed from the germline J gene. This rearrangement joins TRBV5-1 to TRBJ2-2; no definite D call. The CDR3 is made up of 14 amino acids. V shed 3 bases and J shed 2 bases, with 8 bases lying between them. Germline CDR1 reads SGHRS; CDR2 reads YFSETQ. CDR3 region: CASSSTPNTGELFF. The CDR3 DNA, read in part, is TGCGCCAGCAGCTCGACTCCTAACACCGGGGAG.

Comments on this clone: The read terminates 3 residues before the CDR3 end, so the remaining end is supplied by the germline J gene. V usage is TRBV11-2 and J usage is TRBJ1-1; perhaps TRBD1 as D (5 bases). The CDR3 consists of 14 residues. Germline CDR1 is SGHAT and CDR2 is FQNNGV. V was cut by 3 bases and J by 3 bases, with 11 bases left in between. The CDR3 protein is CASSFQGLDTEAFF. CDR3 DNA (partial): TGTGCCAGCAGCTTCCAGGGTTTGGACACTGAA.

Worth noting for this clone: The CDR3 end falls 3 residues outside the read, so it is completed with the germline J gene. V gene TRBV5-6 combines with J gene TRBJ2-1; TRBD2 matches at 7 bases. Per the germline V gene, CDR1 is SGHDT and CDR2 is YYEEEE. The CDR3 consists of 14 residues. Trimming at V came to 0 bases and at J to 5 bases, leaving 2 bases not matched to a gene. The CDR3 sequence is CASSLDRGDNEQFF. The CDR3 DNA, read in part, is TGTGCCAGCAGCTTGGATCGGGGGGACAATGAG.

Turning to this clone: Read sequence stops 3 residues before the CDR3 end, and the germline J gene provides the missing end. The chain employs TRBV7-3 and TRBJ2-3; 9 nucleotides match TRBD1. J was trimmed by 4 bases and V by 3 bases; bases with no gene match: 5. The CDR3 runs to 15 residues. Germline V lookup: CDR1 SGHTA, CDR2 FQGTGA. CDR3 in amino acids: CASSLGTGYADTQYF. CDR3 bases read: TGTGCCAGCAGCTTGGGGACAGGGTATGCAGATACG. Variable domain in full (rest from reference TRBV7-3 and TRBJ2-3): GAGVSQTPSNKVTEKGKYVELRCDPISGHTALYWYRQSLGQGPEFLIYFQGTGAADDSGLPNDRFFAVRPEGSVSTLKIQRTERGDSAVYLCASSLGTGYADTQYFGPGTRLTVL.

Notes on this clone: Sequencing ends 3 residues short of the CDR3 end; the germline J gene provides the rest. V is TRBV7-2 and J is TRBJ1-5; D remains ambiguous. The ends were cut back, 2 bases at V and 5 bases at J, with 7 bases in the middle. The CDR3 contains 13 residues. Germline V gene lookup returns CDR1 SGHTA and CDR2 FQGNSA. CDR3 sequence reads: CASSLSGDQPQHF. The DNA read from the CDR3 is TGTGCCAGCAGCTTAAGCGGTGATCAGCCC.